The 21 T cell receptor beta chains listed next were all sequenced from one sample in a study of cytotoxic CD8 clonotypes in ibrutinib-treated CLL. Measured with immunoSEQ multiplex PCR; TCRdb has only the in-frame clones, and not every one. Among 200,000 or so clones, 70% were seen once, and the ten largest hold about 6.2%. This material consisted of PBMCs, taken after 12 months of ibrutinib treatment. The receptors here all came from a human donor with chronic lymphocytic leukemia.

Only a few counts were recorded for this clone. The sample holds other DNA sequences that translate to the same CDR3. The rearrangement joins TRBV18 to TRBJ2-5; D remains ambiguous. Germline CDR1 is KGHSH and CDR2 is LQKENI. The V gene lost 2 bases and the J gene lost 0 bases, with 1 base spanning the gap. The CDR3 extends over 12 amino acids. In DNA form, the CDR3 reads TGTGCCAGCTCACCAAACCAAGAGACCCAGTACTTC. It codes for CASSPNQETQYF.

V usage is TRBV4-1 and J usage is TRBJ2-7; D is perhaps TRBD1 or TRBD2 (5 bases each). Germline-derived CDR1 and CDR2 are MGHRA and YSYEKL. V lost 0 bases and J lost 6, with 9 bases in between. The CDR3 contains 13 residues. CDR3 amino acids: CASSQEGDSEQYF. As DNA, the CDR3 is TGCGCCAGCAGCCAAGAGGGGGATAGCGAGCAGTACTTC.

On this clone itself: The CDR3 does not close with the conserved phenylalanine or tryptophan, likely indicating a read error. The limits of the CDR3 on the DNA are not certain, so only TCRdb's listed CDR3 is given. The CDR3 region is CASSSHGTGDLGFS. J is TRBJ2-6 and V is TRBV28; the table gives TRBD1 as D, unverified against the DNA. The CDR3 length is 14 residues, termini included. Germline CDR1 MDHEN, CDR2 SYDVKM.

This clone was found a few times. This chain links TRBV19 with TRBJ1-1; 8 bases line up with TRBD1. This CDR3 is 14 amino acids long. The trim removed 3 bases at V and 6 bases at J, leaving 6 bases unmatched. Germline V CDR1 and CDR2: LNHDA, SQIVND (reference sequence). CDR3 in DNA: TGTGCCAGTAGTATGGGACAGGTCTGGGCTGAAGCTTTCTTT. Translated, it gives CASSMGQVWAEAFF.

The chain carries TRBV7-9 and TRBJ1-2; 10 nucleotides line up with TRBD1. Per germline, CDR1 SEHNR and CDR2 FQNEAQ (reference sequence). CDR3 length: 19 amino acids. Trimming cost V 2 bases and J 7 bases; bases outside gene matches: 19. CDR3 sequence: CASSLRVASPTGGSRGYTF. As DNA, the CDR3 is TGTGCCAGCAGCTTAAGAGTCGCGTCCCCGACAGGGGGCTCCCGTGGCTACACCTTC.

This clone turned up a few times. The chain employs TRBV27 and TRBJ2-7; 9 bases fit TRBD2. V shed 4 bases, J shed 7 bases, and the junction held 11 bases outside the gene matches. The length of the CDR3 is 15 residues. Looked up from germline, CDR1 is MNHEY and CDR2 is SMNVEV (reference sequence). The CDR3 bases are TGTGCCAGCAGTTACCAAGCGGGAGGCGTTAAGGAGCAGTACTTC. This encodes CASSYQAGGVKEQYF.

The CDR3 DNA sequence: TGTGCCAGCAGCACGGGACAGGGGGCGGTGGACATTCAGTACTTC. It specifies CASSTGQGAVDIQYF. V and J are TRBV5-4 and TRBJ2-4, with 12 bases aligning to TRBD1. Germline V CDR1 and CDR2: SGHNT, YYREEE (reference sequence). The CDR3 covers 15 residues. V lost 4 bases to trimming and J lost 8 bases; unmatched junction nucleotides: 7.

The sample holds one count of this clone. V gene TRBV30 combines with J gene TRBJ1-2; D might be TRBD1 (5 bases). The CDR3 runs 12 residues. The germline CDR1 and CDR2 sequences are GTSNPN and SVGIG (reference sequence). V lost 2 bases and J lost 2, with 6 bases in between. CDR3 residues: CAWSRGNYGYTF. CDR3 in DNA: TGTGCCTGGAGTCGGGGGAACTATGGCTACACCTTC.

This chain connects TRBV7-6 to TRBJ2-1, with 7 bases lining up with TRBD2. This CDR3 contains 14 residues. Trimming took 8 bases from V and 10 from J; bases not matched to a gene: 14. The V gene's germline CDR1 is SGHVS and CDR2 FNYEAQ. The DNA of the CDR3 is TGTGCCAGCGCGGGGGTGACTAGCCCGCGCGAGCAGTTCTTC. Protein sequence: CASAGVTSPREQFF.

J is TRBJ1-2 and V is TRBV6-5; unclear D gene. This CDR3 spans 14 amino acids. Germline lookup yields CDR1 MNHEY and CDR2 SVGAGI. Between the trimmed V and J ends, which lost 7 bases and 0 bases, there was a span of 12 bases. As DNA, the CDR3 is TGTGCCAGCACCCCAGCAGTATCTAACTATGGCTACACCTTC. Its protein is CASTPAVSNYGYTF.

The V and J genes are TRBV7-3 and TRBJ2-1, with D perhaps TRBD1 or TRBD2 (6 bases each). The CDR3 covers 12 residues. Germline V gene data show CDR1 as SGHTA and CDR2 as FQGTGA. Trimming took off 5 bases at V and 10 bases at J, with 12 bases between the two ends. The CDR3 region is CASSVGGTEQFF. CDR3 nucleotide sequence: TGTGCCAGCAGCGTAGGGGGGACAGAGCAGTTCTTC.

V usage is TRBV30 and J usage is TRBJ1-5, with D tentatively TRBD1 (5 bases). V lost 6 bases to trimming and J lost 5 bases, with 17 bases between them. CDR1 GTSNPN and CDR2 SVGIG come from the germline V gene (reference sequence). The CDR3 totals 14 residues. The CDR3 sequence: CACSLGQRYQPQHF. CDR3 DNA: TGTGCCTGCTCCTTGGGGCAGAGGTATCAGCCCCAGCATTTT.

The chain combines TRBV5-4 with TRBJ2-3, with 7 bases identical to TRBD1. The V segment lost 4 bases and the J segment 2 bases; nucleotides outside the gene matches: 7. The germline V gene has CDR1 SGHNT and CDR2 YYREEE (reference sequence). The CDR3 contains 15 residues. The chain's CDR3 is CASSIGTEITDTQYF. The CDR3 bases are TGTGCCAGCAGCATAGGGACAGAGATCACAGATACGCAGTATTTT. The variable domain in full, completed from reference TRBV5-4 and TRBJ2-3, reads ETGVTQSPTHLIKTRGQQVTLRCSSQSGHNTVSWYQQALGQGPQFIFQYYREEENGRGNFPPRFSGLQFPNYSSELNVNALELDDSALYLCASSIGTEITDTQYFGPGTRLTVL.

V is TRBV11-3 and J is TRBJ2-2; 8 bases match TRBD1. CDR3 length: 16 residues. Unmatched junction bases numbered 9, after V lost 5 bases and J lost 4 bases. Germline CDR1 SGHNT, CDR2 YENEEA. CDR3 amino acids: CASSNDRGHPTGELFF. DNA of the CDR3: TGTGCCAGCAGCAACGACAGGGGTCATCCCACCGGGGAGCTGTTTTTT.

The chain uses TRBV7-6 and TRBJ1-2; 10 bases agree with TRBD1. This CDR3 contains 16 residues. The V segment lost 5 bases and the J segment 2 bases; nucleotides outside the gene matches: 8. Germline CDR1 SGHVS, CDR2 FNYEAQ. CDR3 nucleotides: TGTGCCAGCAGCCCAAGTCCGGGACAGGGGAACTATGGCTACACCTTC. This gives the protein CASSPSPGQGNYGYTF. Full variable domain (rest looked up from reference TRBV7-6 and TRBJ1-2): GAGVSQSPRYKVTKRGQDVALRCDPISGHVSLYWYRQALGQGPEFLTYFNYEAQQDKSGLPNDRFSAERPEGSISTLTIQRTEQRDSAMYRCASSPSPGQGNYGYTFGSGTRLTVV.

The gene calls are TRBV28 and TRBJ2-1; D is uncertain. V was cut by 3 bases and J by 4 bases, with 13 bases left in between. The CDR3 extends over 15 amino acids. CDR1 is MDHEN, CDR2 SYDVKM, per germline. The CDR3 sequence: CASSLLQMGYNEQFF. CDR3 sequence (DNA): TGTGCCAGCAGTTTGCTCCAGATGGGGTACAATGAGCAGTTCTTC.

This rearrangement joins TRBV29-1 to TRBJ2-2; 7 nucleotides agree with TRBD2. Trimming cost V 4 bases and J 3 bases; bases outside gene matches: 8. Germline V lookup: CDR1 SQVTM, CDR2 ANQGSEA. The CDR3 totals 15 residues. CDR3 sequence: CSVGASGLDTGELFF. The DNA of the CDR3 is TGCAGCGTTGGGGCTAGCGGCCTCGACACCGGGGAGCTGTTTTTT.

The chain combines TRBV27 with TRBJ2-1, with unresolved D. Trimming removed 5 bases at V and 9 bases at J, with 14 bases between. Germline CDR1 is MNHEY and CDR2 is SMNVEV (reference sequence). The CDR3 length is 13 residues. This CDR3 is CASSLRPSTEQFF. The CDR3 coding sequence is TGTGCCAGCAGTCTCCGACCGAGTACTGAGCAGTTCTTC.

This chain uses TRBV9 with TRBJ1-4, with TRBD1 matching 7 bases. This CDR3 is built from 15 residues. V lost 4 bases and J lost 7; bases outside the gene matches: 10. Germline CDR1 reads SGDLS; CDR2 reads YYNGEE. CDR3 amino acids: CASSSLEGAGEKLFF. DNA for the CDR3: TGTGCCAGCAGCTCCCTGGAGGGGGCGGGTGAAAAACTGTTTTTT.

The CDR3 DNA reads as TGTGCCAGTAGTAAGGAATGGGGCGGGAGGATCGGCACAGATACGCAGTATTTT. Amino acids: CASSKEWGGRIGTDTQYF. The J gene is TRBJ2-3, the V gene TRBV19; TRBD2 aligns across 8 bases. The germline CDR1 and CDR2 sequences are LNHDA and SQIVND (reference sequence). The V segment lost 4 bases and the J segment 1 base; nucleotides outside the gene matches: 13. The CDR3 is 18 amino acids.

The rearrangement uses TRBV14 and TRBJ2-1; 13 bases map to TRBD2. V gave up 1 base and J gave up 9 bases; unmatched junction bases: 12. This CDR3 contains 18 residues. Per germline, CDR1 SGHDN and CDR2 FVKESK. The CDR3 sequence: CASSQAGLAGRARGEQFF. The CDR3 nucleotides are TGTGCCAGCAGCCAAGCGGGACTAGCGGGACGGGCCAGGGGTGAGCAGTTCTTC.